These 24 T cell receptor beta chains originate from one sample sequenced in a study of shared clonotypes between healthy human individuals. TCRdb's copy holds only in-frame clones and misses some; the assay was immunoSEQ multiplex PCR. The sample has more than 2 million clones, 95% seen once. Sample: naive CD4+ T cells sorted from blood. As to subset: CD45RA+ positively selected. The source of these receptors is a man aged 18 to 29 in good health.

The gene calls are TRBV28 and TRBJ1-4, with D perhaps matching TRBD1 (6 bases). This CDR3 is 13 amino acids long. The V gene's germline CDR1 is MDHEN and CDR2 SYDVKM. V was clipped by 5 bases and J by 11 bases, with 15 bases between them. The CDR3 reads CASSEQGMGKLFF. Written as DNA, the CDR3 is TGTGCCAGCAGTGAACAGGGAATGGGGAAACTGTTTTTT. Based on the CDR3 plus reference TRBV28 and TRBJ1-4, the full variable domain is DVKVTQSSRYLVKRTGEKVFLECVQDMDHENMFWYRQDPGLGLRLIYFSYDVKMKEKGDIPEGYSVSREKKERFSLILESASTNQTSMYLCASSEQGMGKLFFGSGTQLSVL.

The CDR3 DNA reads as TGTGCCAGCAGCCTAACAGGGGCGGACACCGGGGAGCTGTTTTTT. Amino acid sequence: CASSLTGADTGELFF. The chain combines TRBV11-2 with TRBJ2-2; TRBD1 matches 7 bases. Per germline, CDR1 SGHAT and CDR2 FQNNGV. CDR3 length: 15 amino acids. V lost 5 bases and J lost 3; bases outside the gene matches: 6.

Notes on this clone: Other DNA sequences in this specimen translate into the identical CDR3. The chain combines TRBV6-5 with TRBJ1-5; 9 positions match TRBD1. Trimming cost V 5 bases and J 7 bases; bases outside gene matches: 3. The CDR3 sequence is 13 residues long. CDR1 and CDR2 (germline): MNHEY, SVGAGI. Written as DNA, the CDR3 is TGTGCCAGCAGTAGACAGGGGGGGCAGCCCCAGCATTTT. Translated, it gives CASSRQGGQPQHF.

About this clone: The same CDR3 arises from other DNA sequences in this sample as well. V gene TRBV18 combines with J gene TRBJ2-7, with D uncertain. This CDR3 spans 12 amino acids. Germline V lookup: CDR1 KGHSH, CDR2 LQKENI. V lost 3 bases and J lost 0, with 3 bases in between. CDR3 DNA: TGTGCCAGCTCACCGCGCTCCTACGAGCAGTACTTC. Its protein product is CASSPRSYEQYF. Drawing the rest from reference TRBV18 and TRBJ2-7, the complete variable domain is NAGVMQNPRHLVRRRGQEARLRCSPMKGHSHVYWYRQLPEEGLKFMVYLQKENIIDESGMPKERFSAEFPKEGPSILRIQQVVRGDSAAYFCASSPRSYEQYFGPGTRLTVT.

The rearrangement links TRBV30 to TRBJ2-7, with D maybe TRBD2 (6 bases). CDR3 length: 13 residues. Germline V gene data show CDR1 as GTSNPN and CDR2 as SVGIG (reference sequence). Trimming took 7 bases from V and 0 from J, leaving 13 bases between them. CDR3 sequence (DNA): TGTGCCTTGCGGGACTCAAGCTCCTACGAGCAGTACTTC. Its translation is CALRDSSSYEQYF.

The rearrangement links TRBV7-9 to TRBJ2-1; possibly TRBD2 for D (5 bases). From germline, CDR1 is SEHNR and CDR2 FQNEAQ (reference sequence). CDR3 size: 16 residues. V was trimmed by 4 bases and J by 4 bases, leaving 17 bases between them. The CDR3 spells CASSSSTLTGYNEQFF. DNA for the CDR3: TGTGCCAGCAGCTCATCGACGTTGACGGGATACAATGAGCAGTTCTTC. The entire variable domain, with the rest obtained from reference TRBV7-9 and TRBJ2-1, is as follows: DTGVSQNPRHKITKRGQNVTFRCDPISEHNRLYWYRQTLGQGPEFLTYFQNEAQLEKSRLLSDRFSAERPKGSFSTLEIQRTEQGDSAMYLCASSSSTLTGYNEQFFGPGTRLTVL.

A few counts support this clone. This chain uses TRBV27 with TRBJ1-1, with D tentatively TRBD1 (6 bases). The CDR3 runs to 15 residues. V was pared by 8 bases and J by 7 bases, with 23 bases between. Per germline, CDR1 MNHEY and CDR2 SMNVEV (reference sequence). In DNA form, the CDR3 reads TGTGCCAGCCGATCGATGGGGGGGGCTAGATTTGAAGCTTTCTTT. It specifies CASRSMGGARFEAFF.

CDR3 loop: CAWSVSPLLNTGELFF. The CDR3 DNA sequence: TGTGCCTGGAGTGTTAGCCCCCTACTGAACACCGGGGAGCTGTTTTTT. The chain employs TRBV30 and TRBJ2-2; D ambiguous. V lost 0 bases, J lost 1 base, and 12 bases lay in between. From germline, CDR1 is GTSNPN and CDR2 SVGIG (reference sequence). The CDR3 runs 16 residues.

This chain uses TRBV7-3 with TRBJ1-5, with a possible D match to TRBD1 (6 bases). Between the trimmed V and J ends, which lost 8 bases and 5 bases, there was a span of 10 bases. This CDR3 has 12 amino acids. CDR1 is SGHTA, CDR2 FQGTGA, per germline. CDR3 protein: CASAQGDQPQHF. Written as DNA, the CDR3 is TGTGCCAGCGCACAGGGAGATCAGCCCCAGCATTTT.

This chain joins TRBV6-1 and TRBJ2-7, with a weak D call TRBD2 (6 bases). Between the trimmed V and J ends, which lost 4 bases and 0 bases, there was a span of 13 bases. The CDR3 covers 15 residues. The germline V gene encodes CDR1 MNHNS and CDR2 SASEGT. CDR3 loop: CASSGRDGSSYEQYF. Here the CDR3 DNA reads TGTGCCAGCAGTGGGCGGGACGGGAGCTCCTACGAGCAGTACTTC.

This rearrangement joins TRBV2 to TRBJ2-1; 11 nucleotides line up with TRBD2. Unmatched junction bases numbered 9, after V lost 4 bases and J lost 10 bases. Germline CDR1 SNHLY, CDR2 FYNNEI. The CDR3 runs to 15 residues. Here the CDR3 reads CASSVRTSGSGEQFF. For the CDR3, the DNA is TGTGCCAGCAGTGTACGGACTAGCGGGTCAGGCGAGCAGTTCTTC.

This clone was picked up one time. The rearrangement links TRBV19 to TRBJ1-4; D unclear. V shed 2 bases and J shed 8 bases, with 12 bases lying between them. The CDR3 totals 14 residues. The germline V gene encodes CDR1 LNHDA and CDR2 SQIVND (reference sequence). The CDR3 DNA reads TGTGCCAGTAGTATATTAGGAGTTGGCGAAAAACTGTTTTTT. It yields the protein CASSILGVGEKLFF.

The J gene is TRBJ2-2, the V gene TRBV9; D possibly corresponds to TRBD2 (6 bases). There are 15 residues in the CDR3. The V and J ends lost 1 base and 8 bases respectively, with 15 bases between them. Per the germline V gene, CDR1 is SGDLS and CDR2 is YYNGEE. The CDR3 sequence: CASSVFGRDLGELFF. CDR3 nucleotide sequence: TGTGCCAGCAGCGTATTTGGGCGGGACTTGGGGGAGCTGTTTTTT.

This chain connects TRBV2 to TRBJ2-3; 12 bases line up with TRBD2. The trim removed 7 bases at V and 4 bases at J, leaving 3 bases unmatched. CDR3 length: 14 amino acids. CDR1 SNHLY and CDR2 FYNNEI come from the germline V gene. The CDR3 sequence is CASKLAGGSDTQYF. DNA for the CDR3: TGTGCCAGCAAGCTAGCGGGAGGGTCAGATACGCAGTATTTT.

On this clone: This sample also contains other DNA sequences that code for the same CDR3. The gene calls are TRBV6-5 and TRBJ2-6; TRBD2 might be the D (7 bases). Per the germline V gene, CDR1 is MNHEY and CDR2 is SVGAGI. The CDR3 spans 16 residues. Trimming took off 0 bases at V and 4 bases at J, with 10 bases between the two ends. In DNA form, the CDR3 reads TGTGCCAGCAGTTACTCGGCGGGGGCCGGGGCCAACGTCCTGACTTTC. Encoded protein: CASSYSAGAGANVLTF.

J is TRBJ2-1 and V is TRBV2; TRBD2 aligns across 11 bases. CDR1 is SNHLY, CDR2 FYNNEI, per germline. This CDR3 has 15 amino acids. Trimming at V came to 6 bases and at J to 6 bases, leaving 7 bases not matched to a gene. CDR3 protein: CASSKTSGGLNEQFF. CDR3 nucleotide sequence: TGTGCCAGCAGCAAAACTAGCGGGGGACTCAATGAGCAGTTCTTC.

The CDR3 DNA follows: TGTGCCAGCAGCCGGCGCTCGATGGGCAGCTTGGATACGCAGTATTTT. It specifies CASSRRSMGSLDTQYF. The chain employs TRBV7-2 and TRBJ2-3; D unclear. Trimming stripped 5 bases from V and 6 bases from J, with 21 bases between. CDR1 is SGHTA and CDR2 is FQGNSA in the germline V gene. The CDR3 is made up of 16 amino acids.

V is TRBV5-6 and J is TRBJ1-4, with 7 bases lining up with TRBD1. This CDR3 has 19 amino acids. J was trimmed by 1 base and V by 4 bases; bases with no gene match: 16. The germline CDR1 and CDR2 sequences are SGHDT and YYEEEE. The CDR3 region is CASSLVTGDLPGTNEKLFF. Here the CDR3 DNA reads TGTGCCAGCAGCCTGGTAACAGGGGACCTACCGGGAACTAATGAAAAACTGTTTTTT.

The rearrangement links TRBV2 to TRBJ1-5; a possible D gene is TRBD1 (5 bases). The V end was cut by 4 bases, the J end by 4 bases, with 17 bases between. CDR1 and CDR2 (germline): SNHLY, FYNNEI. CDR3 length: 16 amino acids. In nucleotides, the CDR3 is TGTGCCAGCAGTGCTTTGGGACCCTTCAATAATCAGCCCCAGCATTTT. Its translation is CASSALGPFNNQPQHF.

CDR3 loop: CASSTGQAYGYTF. CDR3 nucleotides: TGTGCCAGCTCAACCGGACAGGCATATGGCTACACCTTC. The genes are TRBV18 and TRBJ1-2, with 7 positions matching TRBD1. CDR3 length equals 13 residues. Germline lookup yields CDR1 KGHSH and CDR2 LQKENI. J was trimmed by 5 bases and V by 5 bases; bases with no gene match: 5. The variable domain in full, with the rest retrieved from reference TRBV18 and TRBJ1-2, is NAGVMQNPRHLVRRRGQEARLRCSPMKGHSHVYWYRQLPEEGLKFMVYLQKENIIDESGMPKERFSAEFPKEGPSILRIQQVVRGDSAAYFCASSTGQAYGYTFGSGTRLTVV.

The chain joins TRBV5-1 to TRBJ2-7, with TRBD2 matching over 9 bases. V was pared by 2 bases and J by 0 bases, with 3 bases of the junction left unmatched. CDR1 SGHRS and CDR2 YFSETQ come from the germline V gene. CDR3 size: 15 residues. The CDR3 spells CASSFVSGSSYEQYF. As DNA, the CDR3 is TGCGCCAGCAGCTTCGTTAGCGGGAGCTCCTACGAGCAGTACTTC.

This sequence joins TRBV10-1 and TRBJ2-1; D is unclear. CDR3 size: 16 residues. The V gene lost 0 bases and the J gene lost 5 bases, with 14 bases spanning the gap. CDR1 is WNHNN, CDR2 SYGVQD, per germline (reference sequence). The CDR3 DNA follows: TGCGCCAGCAGTGAGTCTGTTGGTAGTAGGGACAATGAGCAGTTCTTC. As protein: CASSESVGSRDNEQFF.

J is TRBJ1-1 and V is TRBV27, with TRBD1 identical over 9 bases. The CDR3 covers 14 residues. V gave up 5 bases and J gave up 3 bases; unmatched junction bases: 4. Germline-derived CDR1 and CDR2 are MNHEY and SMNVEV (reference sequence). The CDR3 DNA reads TGTGCCAGCAGTCACGGACAGGGGTACACTGAAGCTTTCTTT. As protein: CASSHGQGYTEAFF.

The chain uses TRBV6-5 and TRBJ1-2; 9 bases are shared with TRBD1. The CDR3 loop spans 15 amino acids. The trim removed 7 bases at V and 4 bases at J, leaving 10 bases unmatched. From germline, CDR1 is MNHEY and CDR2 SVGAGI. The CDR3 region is CASTPTGTGTYGYTF. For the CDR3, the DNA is TGTGCCAGCACCCCCACCGGGACAGGGACCTATGGCTACACCTTC.